The entry below describes one TCR beta chain. Its target is unknown. Here immunoSEQ multiplex PCR was the method, and the copy in TCRdb shows in-frame clones only, minus some. The data hold more than 40,000 clones, with approximately 80% observed a single time. The data were obtained in a study of OX40 agonist ivuxolimab in advanced cancers. Across the study: Dose-escalation subjects each had hepatocellular carcinoma, melanoma, renal cell or head and neck cancer. Therapy given before enrollment (anti-PD-1, anti-PD-L1 or anti-CTLA-4) was allowed, and 35% to 45% had some.

Trimming stripped 5 bases from V and 5 bases from J, with 12 bases between. The CDR3 sequence is 13 residues long. Germline-derived CDR1 and CDR2 are MNHEY and SVGAGI. Broader study findings: More expanded clones were seen, on average, in CD8+ T cells than in CD4+.

No patient had autoimmune disease or received systemic immunosuppression. The source is an adult with an advanced solid tumor such as melanoma, head and neck, liver or kidney cancer. The sequencing used CD4+ or CD8+ T cells sorted from blood, collected in a trial of the OX40 agonist ivuxolimab. The V gene is TRBV6-5, the J gene TRBJ1-1; maybe TRBD1 (6 bases). The CDR3 sequence is CASSTGQRTEAFF. CDR3 coding DNA: TGTGCCAGCAGTACTGGACAGCGGACTGAAGCTTTCTTT.